These T cell receptor beta chains were read from a single sample in a study of human T cells and chemical hapten exposure. TCRdb passed the RACE reads through MiXCR, listing each CDR3 protein once. The sample records more than 60,000 distinct CDR3 sequences, over 6.5% being singletons. Material for sequencing was whole blood. These receptor sequences come from a male donor in good health. Some clones in this sample may be carry-over from other donors' samples. Both conserved end residues are part of each CDR3. The D gene is left open where the match is weak. Some rows mark clone size as missing; the rest say once, few, many or name a class of expanded clone.

clone_size	v_call	j_call	d_call	cdr3_aa	cdr3_nt
few	TRBV12-3/TRBV12-4	TRBJ1-1	-	CASFGESTEAFF	TGTGCCAGCTTTGGGGAGAGCACTGAAGCTTTCTTT
many	TRBV7-2	TRBJ2-3	TRBD1	CASSLADTGADTQYF	TGTGCCAGCAGCTTAGCTGATACAGGGGCAGATACGCAGTATTTT
few	TRBV12-3/TRBV12-4	TRBJ2-1	-	CASTPPGTSYNEQFF	TGTGCCAGCACCCCTCCGGGGACAAGCTACAATGAGCAGTTCTTC
-	TRBV29-1	TRBJ2-5	TRBD2	CSVGLTSGLAGAQETQYF	TGCAGCGTTGGCCTAACCTCGGGACTAGCGGGAGCTCAAGAGACCCAGTACTTC
-	TRBV9	TRBJ1-5	TRBD1	CASSEGQVNQPQHF	TGTGCCAGCAGCGAAGGACAGGTTAATCAGCCCCAGCATTTT
many	TRBV25-1	TRBJ2-7	-	CASSEYGTVSSYEQYF	TGTGCCAGCAGTGAATATGGAACAGTCAGCTCCTACGAGCAGTACTTC
-	TRBV12-3/TRBV12-4	TRBJ2-1	-	CASSLRTSPNYEQFF	TGTGCCAGCAGTCTCAGGACTTCTCCCAACTATGAGCAGTTCTTC
-	TRBV13	TRBJ1-4	-	CASSRRQTLGSTNEKLFF	TGTGCCAGCAGCCGGAGACAGACACTAGGTTCAACTAATGAAAAACTGTTTTTT
few	TRBV11-2	TRBJ2-1	TRBD2	CASSSPLAGSSYNEQFF	TGTGCCAGCAGCTCCCCACTAGCGGGCAGCTCCTACAATGAGCAGTTCTTC
-	TRBV12-3/TRBV12-4	TRBJ1-2	TRBD1	CASSFQGAGGYTF	TGTGCCAGCAGTTTTCAGGGGGCCGGTGGCTACACCTTC
many	TRBV6-6	TRBJ1-5	-	CASSYSRGNQPQHF	TGTGCCAGCAGTTACTCCCGGGGAAACCAGCCCCAGCATTTT
few	TRBV27	TRBJ2-1	TRBD2	CASSSCCLAGDEQFF	TGTGCCAGCAGTTCCTGCTGCTTAGCGGGAGATGAGCAGTTCTTC
many	TRBV29-1	TRBJ2-5	TRBD2	CSANPGLAGGETQYF	TGCAGCGCCAACCCCGGACTAGCGGGGGGAGAGACCCAGTACTTC
many	TRBV27	TRBJ2-3	-	CASSFAPYTDTQYF	TGTGCCAGCAGTTTCGCCCCATACACAGATACGCAGTATTTT
-	TRBV5-6	TRBJ1-1	-	CASSTGQWASNTEAFF	TGTGCCAGCAGCACTGGACAGTGGGCGTCGAACACTGAAGCTTTCTTT
few	TRBV18	TRBJ2-7	TRBD1	CASSDRGRPYEQYF	TGTGCCAGCTCAGACAGGGGGCGGCCCTACGAGCAGTACTTC
few	TRBV6-5	TRBJ1-3	TRBD1	CASSLTGASGNTIYF	TGTGCCAGCAGCCTTACAGGGGCCTCTGGAAACACCATATATTTT
-	TRBV29-1	TRBJ2-5	TRBD2	CSVVPSGSQETQYF	TGCAGCGTTGTTCCTAGCGGGAGTCAGGAGACCCAGTACTTC
-	TRBV7-2	TRBJ2-6	-	CASSLPTGAGANVLTF	TGTGCCAGCAGCTTGCCCACCGGGGCTGGGGCCAACGTCCTGACTTTC
-	TRBV7-3	TRBJ1-4	TRBD1	CASSYGQGEKLFF	TGTGCCAGCAGCTACGGACAGGGAGAAAAACTGTTTTTT
few	TRBV20-1	TRBJ2-7	-	CSARKSCEQYF	TGCAGTGCTAGGAAATCCTGCGAGCAGTACTTC
many	TRBV20-1	TRBJ1-1	-	CSARAPGRTMNTEAFF	TGCAGTGCTAGAGCTCCTGGACGGACCATGAACACTGAAGCTTTCTTT
many	TRBV6-2/TRBV6-3	TRBJ2-1	TRBD1	CASSSYRGSSYNEQFF	TGTGCCAGCAGTTCATACAGGGGGAGCTCCTACAATGAGCAGTTCTTC
-	TRBV12-3/TRBV12-4	TRBJ2-7	TRBD2	CASGPSGPGGEQYF	TGTGCCAGTGGACCTAGCGGTCCGGGAGGCGAGCAGTACTTC
many	TRBV20-1	TRBJ1-6	TRBD1	CSARNPGQGADNSPLHF	TGCAGTGCTCGAAACCCGGGACAGGGGGCGGATAATTCACCCCTCCACTTT
many	TRBV18	TRBJ1-6	-	CASSPGLRTIRGNSPLHF	TGTGCCAGCTCACCAGGCTTACGGACCATACGGGGCAATTCACCCCTCCACTTT
-	TRBV5-1	TRBJ1-1	-	CASSPGGGLEAFF	TGCGCCAGCAGCCCCGGAGGCGGACTTGAAGCTTTCTTT
few	TRBV20-1	TRBJ2-1	-	CSEGTHYNEQFF	TGCAGTGAGGGCACCCACTACAATGAGCAGTTCTTC
few	TRBV6-5	TRBJ2-7	-	CASSYGTGPEYEQYF	TGTGCCAGCAGTTACGGGACGGGCCCCGAATACGAGCAGTACTTC
-	TRBV6-2/TRBV6-3	TRBJ1-1	-	CASREVNTEAFF	TGTGCCAGCAGGGAGGTGAACACTGAAGCTTTCTTT
-	TRBV6-1	TRBJ2-7	-	CASSEQGGWYEQYF	TGTGCCAGCAGTGAACAGGGTGGGTGGTACGAGCAGTACTTC
-	TRBV12-3/TRBV12-4	TRBJ2-1	-	CASSLRSRTPNYNEQFF	TGTGCCAGCAGTTTGAGGTCGAGGACTCCCAATTACAATGAGCAGTTCTTC
many	TRBV27	TRBJ2-7	TRBD2	CASSSLSGSYEQYF	TGTGCCAGCAGTAGTCTTAGCGGGAGTTACGAGCAGTACTTC
few	TRBV7-2	TRBJ1-5	TRBD1	CASSLGVRGRDQPQHF	TGTGCCAGCAGCTTAGGGGTCAGGGGGCGTGATCAGCCCCAGCATTTT
many	TRBV14	TRBJ2-7	TRBD1	CASSPERDRAYEQYF	TGTGCCAGCAGCCCAGAACGGGACAGAGCCTACGAGCAGTACTTC
few	TRBV12-3/TRBV12-4	TRBJ2-3	-	CASSLGAGIDGDTQYF	TGTGCCAGCAGTTTGGGTGCGGGGATCGACGGAGATACGCAGTATTTT
few	TRBV2	TRBJ2-3	-	CASSGGGTSTDTQYF	TGTGCCAGCAGTGGAGGAGGGACTAGCACAGATACGCAGTATTTT
-	TRBV20-1	TRBJ1-1	-	CSARNRANTEAFF	TGCAGTGCTAGGAACAGGGCGAACACTGAAGCTTTCTTT
-	TRBV7-9	TRBJ1-6	-	CASAEDNSPLHF	TGTGCTTCAGCGGAGGATAATTCACCCCTCCACTTT
-	TRBV14	TRBJ2-5	-	CASSQARGFQETQYF	TGTGCCAGCAGCCAAGCTAGGGGTTTCCAAGAGACCCAGTACTTC
-	TRBV27	TRBJ1-4	-	CASSTAGTGRRGEKLFF	TGTGCCAGCAGTACGGCGGGAACAGGGAGGCGAGGTGAAAAACTGTTTTTT
few	TRBV29-1	TRBJ1-5	-	CSVGVDLGQPQHF	TGCAGCGTTGGGGTGGATTTAGGGCAGCCCCAGCATTTT
many	TRBV7-3	TRBJ2-3	TRBD1	CASSLKGQGIDTQYF	TGTGCCAGCAGCTTAAAGGGACAGGGAATAGATACGCAGTATTTT
-	TRBV10-2	TRBJ2-3	-	CASSDLDRPDTQYF	TGCGCCAGCAGTGACTTAGACCGGCCAGATACGCAGTATTTT